The 11 T cell receptor beta chains below all came from one sample that was sequenced in a study of T cell changes during pregnancy in multiple sclerosis. Libraries were prepared by immunoSEQ multiplex PCR; TCRdb keeps only in-frame clonotypes and omits some of them. The sample has roughly 30,000 clones; more than 70% are singletons. The sequencing used CD8+ T cells from peripheral blood mononuclear cells, collected after pregnancy. These receptor sequences come from a female donor with multiple sclerosis, enrolled in a pregnancy study.

This chain links TRBV9 with TRBJ2-2, with 8 positions matching TRBD1. Germline lookup yields CDR1 SGDLS and CDR2 YYNGEE. This CDR3 is 13 amino acids long. J was trimmed by 6 bases and V by 4 bases; bases with no gene match: 2. CDR3 DNA: TGTGCCAGCAGCCCGACAGGGGCCGGGGAGCTGTTTTTT. This codes for CASSPTGAGELFF.

CDR3 loop: CASSPDLLTSGGSYEQYF. Here the CDR3 DNA reads TGTGCCAGCAGCCCTGACCTACTTACTAGCGGGGGGTCCTACGAGCAGTACTTC. The rearrangement links TRBV4-2 to TRBJ2-7, with 12 nucleotides matching TRBD2. This CDR3 has 18 residues. CDR1 is LGHNA, CDR2 YNFKEQ, per germline. Losses at the gene ends were 4 bases for V and 1 base for J; bases not matched to a gene: 11.

Comments on this clone: The junction and the germline gene differ at one end; a read error may be behind it. The chain carries TRBV7-9 and TRBJ2-3, with D unresolved. The length of the CDR3 is 12 residues. CDR1 SEHNR and CDR2 FQNEAQ come from the germline V gene (reference sequence). The CDR3 loop is CASSLELGWWDF. The CDR3 DNA reads as TGTGCCAGCAGCTTAGAATTGGGCTGGTGGGATTTT.

This chain links TRBV7-8 with TRBJ1-2; D possibly corresponds to TRBD1 (6 bases). The V gene lost 6 bases and the J gene lost 3 bases, with 23 bases spanning the gap. The CDR3 length is 17 residues. Looked up from germline, CDR1 is SGHVS and CDR2 is FQNEAQ. The DNA of the CDR3 is TGTGCCAGCAGTCCCGACCCTCCCAAACAGGGTGACTATGGCTACACCTTC. It codes for CASSPDPPKQGDYGYTF. Supplemented by reference TRBV7-8 and TRBJ1-2, the full variable domain reads GAGVSQSPRYKVAKRGQDVALRCDPISGHVSLFWYQQALGQGPEFLTYFQNEAQLDKSGLPSDRFFAERPEGSVSTLKIQRTQQEDSAVYLCASSPDPPKQGDYGYTFGSGTRLTVV.

The chain uses TRBV11-2 and TRBJ1-2; D gene ambiguous. The germline V gene has CDR1 SGHAT and CDR2 FQNNGV. The CDR3 runs to 13 residues. V shed 1 base and J shed 8 bases, with 11 bases lying between them. Here the CDR3 DNA reads TGTGCCAGCAGCTTAGGGCCGGGGTTCGGCTACACCTTC. Protein sequence: CASSLGPGFGYTF.

The rearrangement uses TRBV6-1 and TRBJ2-7; the D gene is possibly TRBD1 (5 bases). Germline V CDR1 and CDR2: MNHNS, SASEGT. The CDR3 has 15 amino acids. V was clipped by 3 bases and J by 1 base, with 13 bases between them. CDR3 protein: CASSEWGIGSYEQYF. The CDR3 DNA follows: TGTGCCAGCAGTGAGTGGGGCATAGGGTCCTACGAGCAGTACTTC.

The chain couples TRBV5-4 to TRBJ1-1; a possible D gene is TRBD1 (5 bases). CDR1 is SGHNT, CDR2 YYREEE, per germline (reference sequence). This CDR3 is 11 amino acids long. The V end lost 4 bases, the J end lost 8 bases, and 9 bases lay between the germline ends. CDR3 region: CASSQGREAFF. CDR3 DNA sequence: TGTGCCAGCAGCCAGGGCCGGGAAGCTTTCTTT.

The genes are TRBV10-1 and TRBJ2-1; TRBD2 agrees at 11 bases. CDR1 and CDR2 from the germline V gene are WNHNN and SYGVQD (reference sequence). The CDR3 has 17 residues. V trimming: 0 bases; J trimming: 8 bases; junction bases outside the gene matches: 9. This CDR3 reads CASSESASGGKWDEQFF. The CDR3 nucleotides read TGCGCCAGCAGTGAGTCGGCTAGCGGGGGGAAATGGGATGAGCAGTTCTTC.

The J gene is TRBJ2-7, the V gene TRBV30; TRBD2 agrees at 7 bases. The length of the CDR3 is 12 residues. CDR1 and CDR2 (germline): GTSNPN, SVGIG (reference sequence). Trimming cost V 5 bases and J 4 bases; bases outside gene matches: 5. The CDR3 loop is CAWSGGTYEQYF. The CDR3 DNA follows: TGTGCCTGGTCGGGGGGTACTTACGAGCAGTACTTC. The whole variable domain, remainder taken from reference TRBV30 and TRBJ2-7, is SQTIHQWPATLVQPVGSPLSLECTVEGTSNPNLYWYRQAAGRGLQLLFYSVGIGQISSEVPQNLSASRPQDRQFILSSKKLLLSDSGFYLCAWSGGTYEQYFGPGTRLTVT.

Concerning this clone: Different DNA sequences within this sample yield the same CDR3. The genes are TRBV9 and TRBJ2-7, with D maybe TRBD2 (5 bases). In germline, CDR1 is SGDLS, CDR2 YYNGEE. Trimming cost V 2 bases and J 7 bases, with 19 bases left between them. The CDR3 sequence is 15 residues long. DNA of the CDR3: TGTGCCAGCAGCGTTGGGGAGAACCCGGTCTATGAGCAGTACTTC. Translated: CASSVGENPVYEQYF.

The J gene is TRBJ2-3, the V gene TRBV7-9, with 14 nucleotides matching TRBD2. The germline gives CDR1 SEHNR, CDR2 FQNEAQ (reference sequence). With 6 bases clipped from V and 0 bases from J, the junction kept 11 bases outside the gene matches. The CDR3 is 19 residues long. This chain's CDR3 is CASRPGLAGGLSSTDTQYF. DNA for the CDR3: TGTGCCAGCAGGCCCGGACTAGCGGGGGGTCTCTCTAGCACAGATACGCAGTATTTT.